Each of the 16 T cell receptor beta chains below was sequenced from the same sample in a study of blood T cell repertoires in COVID-19. Assay used: immunoSEQ multiplex PCR; TCRdb lists only in-frame clones, some missing. This sample has about 200,000 clones, with roughly 85% found just once. The sample consisted of PBMCs or T cells enriched from blood (not recorded which). The receptors originated from a woman aged 45-60 years who had been exposed to COVID-19.

This chain links TRBV19 with TRBJ1-6, with D maybe TRBD1 (5 bases). Trimming removed 5 bases from V and 7 bases from J, with 12 bases in between. The CDR3 runs 14 residues. Germline V gene sequence: CDR1 LNHDA, CDR2 SQIVND (reference sequence). DNA for the CDR3: TGTGCCAGTAGTCTACAGGCCCGGAATTCACCCCTCCACTTT. Its protein is CASSLQARNSPLHF.

The chain has TRBV11-2 and TRBJ1-1; D might be TRBD1 (6 bases). V lost 4 bases to trimming and J lost 5 bases, with 14 bases between them. CDR1 SGHAT and CDR2 FQNNGV come from the germline V gene. CDR3 length: 14 amino acids. CDR3 nucleotides: TGTGCCAGCAGCTCAACACAGGGACGGACTGAAGCTTTCTTT. Amino acid sequence: CASSSTQGRTEAFF.

This chain joins TRBV6-6 and TRBJ1-6; maybe TRBD1 (6 bases). Germline CDR1 reads MNHNY; CDR2 reads SVGAGI (reference sequence). V was shortened by 6 bases and J by 7 bases, with 19 bases between the two germline ends. The CDR3 contains 16 residues. CDR3 in amino acids: CASRSFPGAKNSPLHF. The CDR3 coding sequence is TGTGCCAGCAGGAGTTTCCCAGGGGCAAAAAATTCACCCCTCCACTTT.

The rearrangement uses TRBV11-2 and TRBJ2-1, with D maybe TRBD2 (6 bases). In germline, CDR1 is SGHAT, CDR2 FQNNGV. The CDR3 totals 14 residues. The V end was cut by 2 bases, the J end by 6 bases, with 11 bases between. Written as DNA, the CDR3 is TGTGCCAGCAGCTTACGGGTGGAGGGCAATGAGCAGTTCTTC. Translation gives CASSLRVEGNEQFF.

The chain links TRBV7-8 to TRBJ1-5; TRBD1 aligns across 7 bases. CDR3 length: 17 amino acids. Germline CDR1 is SGHVS and CDR2 is FQNEAQ. J was trimmed by 3 bases and V by 2 bases; bases with no gene match: 10. The CDR3 DNA follows: TGTGCCAGCAGCTTATGGCCGGTGGGGACAGTCAATCAGCCCCAGCATTTT. Translated: CASSLWPVGTVNQPQHF.

The chain recombines TRBV6-2 or TRBV6-3 with TRBJ2-2, with D perhaps matching TRBD2 (6 bases). CDR3 length equals 15 residues. CDR1 is MNHEY and CDR2 is SVGEGT in the germline V gene. V was clipped by 4 bases and J by 0 bases, with 9 bases between them. CDR3 amino acids: CASSFGEANTGELFF. CDR3 DNA: TGTGCCAGCAGTTTCGGGGAGGCGAACACCGGGGAGCTGTTTTTT.

The V and J genes are TRBV12-5 and TRBJ2-1; 10 bases fit TRBD2. Per the germline V gene, CDR1 is LGHNT and CDR2 is FRNRAP. J gave up 6 bases and V 1 base, and 3 bases lay outside the gene matches. The CDR3 runs 15 residues. The CDR3 bases are TGTGCTAGTGGTTTGGATCAGCGGGGGGGCAATGAGCAGTTCTTC. It encodes CASGLDQRGGNEQFF.

V usage is TRBV6-2 or TRBV6-3 and J usage is TRBJ1-5, with D tentatively TRBD1 (5 bases). This CDR3 is 15 amino acids long. V gave up 0 bases and J gave up 3 bases, with 9 bases separating them. CDR1 is MNHEY and CDR2 is SVGEGT in the germline V gene. CDR3 residues: CASSYSGQFNQPQHF. Here the CDR3 DNA reads TGTGCCAGCAGTTACTCGGGGCAGTTCAATCAGCCCCAGCATTTT.

The chain couples TRBV4-3 to TRBJ1-1; D call uncertain. Trimming left V 0 bases short and J 4 bases short, with 12 bases between. This CDR3 spans 15 amino acids. Germline CDR1 is LGHNA and CDR2 is YSLEER. The CDR3 loop reads CASSQDRGRVTEAFF. The CDR3 coding sequence is TGCGCCAGCAGCCAAGATAGAGGCCGGGTCACTGAAGCTTTCTTT.

The gene calls are TRBV23-1 and TRBJ1-1; a weak D match, TRBD1 (5 bases). TRBV23-1 carries the ORF label, with uncertain function. The CDR3 loop spans 15 amino acids. Trimming took 0 bases from V and 4 from J, leaving 12 bases between them. The CDR3 DNA reads as TGCGCCAGCAGTCAATCTCAGGGTAAAAGCACTGAAGCTTTCTTT. Translation: CASSQSQGKSTEAFF.

The chain is built from TRBV10-2 and TRBJ2-1, with D perhaps matching TRBD2 (6 bases). Trimming removed 10 bases at V and 9 bases at J, with 16 bases between. CDR3 length: 12 residues. CDR1 WSHSY and CDR2 SAAADI come from the germline V gene. CDR3: CATIGGVREQFF. The DNA of the CDR3 is TGCGCCACCATCGGAGGGGTTCGTGAGCAGTTCTTC.

The chain carries TRBV5-1 and TRBJ2-7; tentative D call: TRBD2 (6 bases). Germline V gene sequence: CDR1 SGHRS, CDR2 YFSETQ. The CDR3 totals 16 residues. V shed 1 base and J shed 5 bases, with 19 bases lying between them. Here the CDR3 reads CASSLYESRGNDEQYF. In DNA, the CDR3 is TGCGCCAGCAGCTTGTACGAAAGCCGGGGGAACGACGAGCAGTACTTC.

In nucleotides, the CDR3 is TGTGCCAGCAGCACCGGCCGGGGCGGGGGCTACGAGCAGTACTTC. This codes for CASSTGRGGGYEQYF. The chain couples TRBV27 to TRBJ2-7; TRBD2 matches 7 bases. There are 15 residues in the CDR3. V shed 6 bases and J 3 bases; nucleotides not matched to a gene: 11. In germline, CDR1 is MNHEY, CDR2 SMNVEV (reference sequence).

This rearrangement joins TRBV28 to TRBJ1-2, with D maybe TRBD1 (5 bases). Trimming stripped 2 bases from V and 3 bases from J, with 13 bases between. Per germline, CDR1 MDHEN and CDR2 SYDVKM. The CDR3 totals 15 residues. The CDR3 sequence: CASSLIGAQYYGYTF. The CDR3 DNA reads as TGTGCCAGCAGTTTAATAGGGGCCCAGTACTATGGCTACACCTTC.

The V gene is TRBV5-4, the J gene TRBJ1-5; TRBD1 matches at 7 bases. This CDR3 comprises 15 residues. Per germline, CDR1 SGHNT and CDR2 YYREEE (reference sequence). Trimming removed 0 bases from V and 5 bases from J; junction bases left unmatched: 5. DNA for the CDR3: TGTGCCAGCAGCTTGGACCCCACAGGGGATCAGCCCCAGCATTTT. This gives the protein CASSLDPTGDQPQHF.

The chain combines TRBV29-1 with TRBJ1-2, with D hard to call. Germline V lookup: CDR1 SQVTM, CDR2 ANQGSEA. The V and J ends lost 6 bases and 13 bases respectively, with 9 bases between them. The CDR3 runs 8 residues. CDR3 sequence reads: CSVDRGTF. The CDR3 DNA sequence: TGCAGCGTCGACCGGGGCACCTTC.